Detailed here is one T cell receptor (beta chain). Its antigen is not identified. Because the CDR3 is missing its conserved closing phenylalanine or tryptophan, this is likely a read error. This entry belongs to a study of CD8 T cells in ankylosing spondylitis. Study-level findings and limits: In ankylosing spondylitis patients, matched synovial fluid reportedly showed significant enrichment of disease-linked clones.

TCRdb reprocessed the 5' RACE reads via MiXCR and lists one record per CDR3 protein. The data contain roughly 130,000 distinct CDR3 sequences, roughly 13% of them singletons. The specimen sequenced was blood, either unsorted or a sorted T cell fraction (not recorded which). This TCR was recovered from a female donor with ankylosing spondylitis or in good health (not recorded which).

CDR3 nucleotide sequence: TGTGCCAGCAGCCAGACAGGGCTCAGCAATCAGCCCCAGCATTTG. This encodes CASSQTGLSNQPQHL. The chain links TRBV7-9 to TRBJ1-5, with TRBD1 matching 7 bases. The CDR3 extends over 15 amino acids. With 5 bases clipped from V and 1 base from J, the junction kept 5 bases outside the gene matches. Germline values: CDR1 SEHNR, CDR2 FQNEAQ (reference sequence).